The rows below give T cell receptor beta chains drawn from one sample of a study of molecular identifiers for immune sequencing clone quantification. TCRdb reanalysed the PCR reads using MiXCR and keeps one entry per CDR3 protein. Counted here are more than 9,500 distinct CDR3 sequences, 15% to 20% occurring once; the ten biggest clones make up roughly 1.5%. Input material: naive CD8+ T cells from blood, with Jurkat cell RNA spiked in. The receptors were gathered from a human donor in good health. Some libraries in this study had Jurkat cell RNA spiked in. Each CDR3 is given with its conserved first and last residue. D genes are given only for firm matches. Sizes are listed as how often the clone was seen (once, few, many) or a class if it is expanded.

v_gene: TRBV27
abundance: many
d_gene: -
j_gene: TRBJ1-5
CDR3aa: CASSQISPTGLQQPQHF
CDR3nt: TGTGCCAGCAGTCAAATAAGCCCAACAGGGTTACAACAGCCCCAGCATTTT